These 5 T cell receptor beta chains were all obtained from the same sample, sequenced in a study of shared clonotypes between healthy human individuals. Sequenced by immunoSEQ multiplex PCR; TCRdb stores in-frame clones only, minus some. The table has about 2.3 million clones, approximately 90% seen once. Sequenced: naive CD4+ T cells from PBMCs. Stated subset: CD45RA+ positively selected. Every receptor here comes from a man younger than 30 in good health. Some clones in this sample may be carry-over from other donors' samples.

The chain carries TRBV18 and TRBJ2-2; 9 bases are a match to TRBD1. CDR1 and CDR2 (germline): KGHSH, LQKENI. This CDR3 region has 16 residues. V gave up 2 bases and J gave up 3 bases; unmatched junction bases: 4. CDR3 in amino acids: CASSPTGGSDTGELFF. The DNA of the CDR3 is TGTGCCAGCTCACCAACAGGGGGCTCGGACACCGGGGAGCTGTTTTTT.

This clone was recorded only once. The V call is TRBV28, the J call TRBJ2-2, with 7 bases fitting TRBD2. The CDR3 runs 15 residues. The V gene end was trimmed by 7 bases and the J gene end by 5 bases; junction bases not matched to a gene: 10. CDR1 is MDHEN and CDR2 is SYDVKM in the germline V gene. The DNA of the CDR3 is TGTGCCAGCACATTGGGGGGGAAGGGAACCGGGGAGCTGTTTTTT. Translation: CASTLGGKGTGELFF. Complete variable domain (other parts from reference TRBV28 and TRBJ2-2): DVKVTQSSRYLVKRTGEKVFLECVQDMDHENMFWYRQDPGLGLRLIYFSYDVKMKEKGDIPEGYSVSREKKERFSLILESASTNQTSMYLCASTLGGKGTGELFFGEGSRLTVL.

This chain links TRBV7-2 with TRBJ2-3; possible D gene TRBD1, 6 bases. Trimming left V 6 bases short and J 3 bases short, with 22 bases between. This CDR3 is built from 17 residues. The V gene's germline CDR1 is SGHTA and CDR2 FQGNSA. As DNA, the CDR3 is TGTGCCAGCAGACCTAACCTCGGAACAGGGAAGACAGATACGCAGTATTTT. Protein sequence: CASRPNLGTGKTDTQYF.

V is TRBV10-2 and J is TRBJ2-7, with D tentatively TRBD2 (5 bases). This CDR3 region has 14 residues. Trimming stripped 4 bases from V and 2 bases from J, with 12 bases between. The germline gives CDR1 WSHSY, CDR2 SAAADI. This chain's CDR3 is CASSGGYGPYEQYF. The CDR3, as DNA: TGCGCCAGCAGTGGAGGGTACGGCCCCTACGAGCAGTACTTC.

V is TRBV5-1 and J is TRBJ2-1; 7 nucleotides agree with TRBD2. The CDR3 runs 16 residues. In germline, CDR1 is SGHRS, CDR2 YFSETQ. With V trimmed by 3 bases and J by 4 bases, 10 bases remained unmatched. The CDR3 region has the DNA TGCGCCAGCAGCTCTTCTGGGCTAGCGGCTTACAATGAGCAGTTCTTC. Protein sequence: CASSSSGLAAYNEQFF.